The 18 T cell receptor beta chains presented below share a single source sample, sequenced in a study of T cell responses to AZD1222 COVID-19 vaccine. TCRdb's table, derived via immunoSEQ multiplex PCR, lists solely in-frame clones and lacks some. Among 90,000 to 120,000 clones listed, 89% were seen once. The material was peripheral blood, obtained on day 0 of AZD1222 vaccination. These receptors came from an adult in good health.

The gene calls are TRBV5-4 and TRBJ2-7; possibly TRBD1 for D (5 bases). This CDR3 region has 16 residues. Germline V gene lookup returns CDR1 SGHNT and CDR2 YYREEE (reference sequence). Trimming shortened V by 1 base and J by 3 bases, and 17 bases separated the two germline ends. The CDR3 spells CASSLFPGRGSYEQYF. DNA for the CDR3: TGTGCCAGCAGCTTGTTTCCGGGTAGGGGTAGCTACGAGCAGTACTTC.

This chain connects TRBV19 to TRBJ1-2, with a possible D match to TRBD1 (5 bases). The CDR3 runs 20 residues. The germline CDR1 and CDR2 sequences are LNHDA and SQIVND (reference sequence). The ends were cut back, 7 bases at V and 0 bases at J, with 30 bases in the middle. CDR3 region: CASTPQGGRSYRPPNYGYTF. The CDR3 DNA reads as TGTGCCAGTACTCCCCAGGGAGGTCGATCCTACCGCCCCCCTAACTATGGCTACACCTTC.

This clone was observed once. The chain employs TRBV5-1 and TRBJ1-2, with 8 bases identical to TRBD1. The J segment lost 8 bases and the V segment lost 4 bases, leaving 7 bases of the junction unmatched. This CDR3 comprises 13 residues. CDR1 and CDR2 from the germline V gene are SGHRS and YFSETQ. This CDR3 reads CASSLGQGWGYTF. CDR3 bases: TGCGCCAGCAGCCTCGGACAGGGTTGGGGCTACACCTTC.

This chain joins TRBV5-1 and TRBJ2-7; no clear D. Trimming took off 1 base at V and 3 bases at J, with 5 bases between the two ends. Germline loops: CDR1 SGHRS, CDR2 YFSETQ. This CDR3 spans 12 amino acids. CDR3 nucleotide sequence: TGCGCCAGCAGCTTGACGTTCTACGAGCAGTACTTC. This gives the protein CASSLTFYEQYF.

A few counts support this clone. The CDR3 DNA reads TGTGCCAGCAGCTTATTCCACAGGGGGTTACCTAACTATGGCTACACCTTC. This gives the protein CASSLFHRGLPNYGYTF. The chain carries TRBV7-8 and TRBJ1-2, with 8 bases fitting TRBD1. The V gene's germline CDR1 is SGHVS and CDR2 FQNEAQ. The CDR3 covers 17 residues. V lost 2 bases, J lost 0 bases, and 8 bases stayed unmatched.

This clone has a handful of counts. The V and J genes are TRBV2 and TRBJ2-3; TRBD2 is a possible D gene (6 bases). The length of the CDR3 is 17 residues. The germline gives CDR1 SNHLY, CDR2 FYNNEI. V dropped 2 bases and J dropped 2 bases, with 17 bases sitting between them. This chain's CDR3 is CASSETEWGVYTDTQYF. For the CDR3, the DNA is TGTGCCAGCAGTGAAACGGAGTGGGGGGTCTACACAGATACGCAGTATTTT.

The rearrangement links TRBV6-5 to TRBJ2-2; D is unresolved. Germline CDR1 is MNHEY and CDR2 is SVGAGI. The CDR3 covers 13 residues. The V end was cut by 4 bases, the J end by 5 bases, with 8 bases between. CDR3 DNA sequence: TGTGCCAGCAGTTTGGCCGGGACCGGGGAGCTGTTTTTT. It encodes CASSLAGTGELFF.

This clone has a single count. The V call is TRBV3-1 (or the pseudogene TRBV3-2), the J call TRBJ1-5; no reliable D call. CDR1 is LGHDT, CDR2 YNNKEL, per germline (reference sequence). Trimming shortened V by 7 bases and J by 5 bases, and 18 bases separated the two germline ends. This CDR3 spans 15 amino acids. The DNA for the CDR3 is TGTGCCAGCACCCCGGGTCTTGGGGTATATCAGCCCCAGCATTTT. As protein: CASTPGLGVYQPQHF.

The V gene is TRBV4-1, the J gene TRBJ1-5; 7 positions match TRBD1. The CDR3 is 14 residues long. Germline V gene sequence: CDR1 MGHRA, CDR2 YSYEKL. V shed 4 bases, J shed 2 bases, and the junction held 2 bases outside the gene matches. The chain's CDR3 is CASSLDRGNQPQHF. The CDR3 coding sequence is TGCGCCAGCAGCCTCGACAGGGGCAATCAGCCCCAGCATTTT.

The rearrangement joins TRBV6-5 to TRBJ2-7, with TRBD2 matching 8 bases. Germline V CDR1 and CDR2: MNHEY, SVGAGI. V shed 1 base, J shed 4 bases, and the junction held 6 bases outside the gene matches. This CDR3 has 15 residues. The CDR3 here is CASSYWSSGGYEQYF. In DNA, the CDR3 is TGTGCCAGCAGTTACTGGAGCAGCGGGGGATACGAGCAGTACTTC.

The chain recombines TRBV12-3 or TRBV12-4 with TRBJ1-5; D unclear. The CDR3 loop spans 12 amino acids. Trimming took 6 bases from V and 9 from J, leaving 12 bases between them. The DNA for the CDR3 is TGTGCCAGCAGCTCCGACAACAGGCCCCAGCATTTT. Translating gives CASSSDNRPQHF.

CDR3 coding DNA: TGTGCCAGCAGTCCCCTATCCATCCCTGGAAACACCATATATTTT. Its translation: CASSPLSIPGNTIYF. The chain combines TRBV6-5 with TRBJ1-3; D unclear. The germline V and J ends were trimmed by 5 bases and 2 bases, with 13 bases remaining between them. Per the germline V gene, CDR1 is MNHEY and CDR2 is SVGAGI. The CDR3 extends over 15 amino acids.

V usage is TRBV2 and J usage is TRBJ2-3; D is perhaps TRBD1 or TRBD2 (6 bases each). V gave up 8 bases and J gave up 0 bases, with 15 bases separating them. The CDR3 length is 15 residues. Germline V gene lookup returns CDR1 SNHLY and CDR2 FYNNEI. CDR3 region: CASSTRRGSTDTQYF. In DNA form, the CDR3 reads TGTGCCAGCTCCACCAGGAGGGGGAGCACAGATACGCAGTATTTT.

CDR3 coding DNA: TGCGCCAGCAGCCAAGAGGCTTGGACTGATCCCCTAGGCGGAAACACCATATATTTT. Amino acid sequence: CASSQEAWTDPLGGNTIYF. This sequence joins TRBV4-1 and TRBJ1-3; D ambiguous. With 0 bases removed from V and 4 bases from J, the gap between germline ends came to 22 bases. Germline V gene lookup returns CDR1 MGHRA and CDR2 YSYEKL. This CDR3 is 19 amino acids long.

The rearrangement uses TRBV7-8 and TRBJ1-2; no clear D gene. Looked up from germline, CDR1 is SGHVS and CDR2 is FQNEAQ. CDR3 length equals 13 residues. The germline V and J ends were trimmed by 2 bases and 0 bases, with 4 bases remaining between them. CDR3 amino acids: CASSLQANYGYTF. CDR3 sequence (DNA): TGTGCCAGCAGCTTACAGGCTAACTATGGCTACACCTTC.

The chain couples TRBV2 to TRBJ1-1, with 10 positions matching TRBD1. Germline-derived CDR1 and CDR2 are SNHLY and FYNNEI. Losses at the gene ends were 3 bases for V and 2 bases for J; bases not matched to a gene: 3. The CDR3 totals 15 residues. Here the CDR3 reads CASSEGQGLNTEAFF. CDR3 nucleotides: TGTGCCAGCAGTGAGGGACAGGGGCTAAACACTGAAGCTTTCTTT.

This CDR3 reads CASSLVQSTEAFF. The CDR3 DNA sequence: TGTGCCAGCAGCTTAGTCCAGAGCACTGAAGCTTTCTTT. V is TRBV11-2 and J is TRBJ1-1; D unclear. The CDR3 sequence is 13 residues long. Germline V gives CDR1 SGHAT, CDR2 FQNNGV. V was clipped by 1 base and J by 4 bases, with 7 bases between them.

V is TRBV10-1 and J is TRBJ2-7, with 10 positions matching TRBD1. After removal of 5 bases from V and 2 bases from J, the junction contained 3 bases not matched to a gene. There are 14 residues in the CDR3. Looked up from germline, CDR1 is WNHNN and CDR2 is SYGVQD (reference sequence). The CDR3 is CASSRDRGPYEQYF. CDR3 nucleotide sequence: TGCGCCAGCAGTCGGGACAGGGGCCCCTACGAGCAGTACTTC.